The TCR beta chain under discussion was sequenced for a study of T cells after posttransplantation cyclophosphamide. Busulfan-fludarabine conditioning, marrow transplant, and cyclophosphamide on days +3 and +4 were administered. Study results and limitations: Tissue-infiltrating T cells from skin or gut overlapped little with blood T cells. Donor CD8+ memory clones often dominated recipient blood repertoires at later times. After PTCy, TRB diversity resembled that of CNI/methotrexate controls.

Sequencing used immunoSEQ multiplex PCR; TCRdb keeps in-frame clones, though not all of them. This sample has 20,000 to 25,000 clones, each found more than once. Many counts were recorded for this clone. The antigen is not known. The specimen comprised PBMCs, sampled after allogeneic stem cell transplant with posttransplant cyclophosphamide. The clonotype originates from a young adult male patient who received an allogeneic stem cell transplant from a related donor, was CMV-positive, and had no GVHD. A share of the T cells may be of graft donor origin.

Here the CDR3 DNA reads TGTGCCAGCAGTTATTTTGCGGGAGGGGGAAGATACGAGCAGTACTTC. It encodes CASSYFAGGGRYEQYF. The chain has TRBV6-5 and TRBJ2-7; TRBD2 aligns across 9 bases. Germline CDR1 is MNHEY and CDR2 is SVGAGI. There are 16 residues in the CDR3. V lost 3 bases and J lost 4; bases outside the gene matches: 10.